The TCR beta chain described here comes from a study of blood T cell repertoires in COVID-19. For the study at large: Sites in the United States, Italy and Spain provided acute and convalescent COVID-19 samples.

Some clones are missing from TCRdb's copy, which holds only in-frame ones; the method was immunoSEQ multiplex PCR. The sample has approximately 460,000 clones, roughly nine tenths seen once. The length of the CDR3 is 13 residues. After removal of 5 bases from V and 5 bases from J, the junction contained 3 bases not matched to a gene. CDR1 and CDR2 from the germline V gene are MNHEY and SVGAGI. The chain has TRBV6-5 and TRBJ1-2; 9 positions match TRBD1. The sequenced sample was peripheral blood. This sequence was found in a man aged 18 to 30 with COVID-19, enrolled during active disease. The CDR3, as DNA: TGTGCCAGCAGTACAGGGGGCTTATATGGCTACACCTTC. Amino acids: CASSTGGLYGYTF.